The entry below describes one T cell receptor (beta chain). This record comes from a study of T-cell memory formation after mild COVID-19. Germline CDR1 DFQATT, CDR2 SNEGSKA (reference sequence). Trimming took off 4 bases at V and 3 bases at J, with 7 bases between the two ends. The CDR3 covers 11 residues. TCR alpha and TCR beta cDNA libraries carrying sample barcodes and UMIs were produced by 5'RACE using constant-segment primers. TCRdb reprocessed the 5' RACE reads with MiXCR, giving one entry per CDR3 protein. The sample carries about 350,000 distinct CDR3 sequences, about 13% recorded once. Sequencing input: PBMCs or a T cell subset sorted from them (not recorded which). The receptor comes from a man younger than 35 who had mild COVID-19 (a few samples of this study predate the infection). Cell type and time point are not known. The chain carries TRBV20-1 and TRBJ2-7; perhaps TRBD1 as D (5 bases). The CDR3 bases are TGCAGTGCTAAACAGGACTACGAGCAGTACTTC. It codes for CSAKQDYEQYF.